Given below is one T cell receptor (beta chain) in context. What it recognizes is unknown. Regarding treatment: roughly nine-day PBMC culture with coronavirus spike peptide pools or control peptides (ViraFEST assay). Cultured CD4+ T cells had their DNA profiled by the Oncomine TCR Beta short-read assay. TCRdb re-analysed the PCR reads in MiXCR, keeping a single row per CDR3 protein. Among about 19,000 distinct CDR3 sequences listed, under 60% were seen once. The data originate from a study of vaccination and CD4 T cells after COVID-19. Regarding the study as a whole: Relatively few convalescent patients and no early post-infection timepoints were analyzed. Among convalescent patients, a median approximately 86% of reactive clones emerged only after vaccination.

V was clipped by 0 bases and J by 5 bases; unmatched bases: 7. From germline, CDR1 is SGHRS and CDR2 YFSETQ. The CDR3 loop spans 15 amino acids. This sequence joins TRBV5-1 and TRBJ2-5; TRBD2 matches 7 bases. This specimen was CD4+ T cells from blood, cultured in vitro, taken after SARS-CoV-2 vaccination. This receptor was identified in a human donor who had recovered from COVID-19. DNA for the CDR3: TGCGCCAGCAGCTTGGCGGCGGGAGCCGGGGAGACCCAGTACTTC. Amino acids: CASSLAAGAGETQYF.